A single sample gave rise to the 30 T cell receptor beta chains below, sequenced in a study of blood T cell repertoires in COVID-19 (dated by TCRdb to about 2020). The library was generated by the immunoSEQ multiplex PCR assay. Not all clones reach the TCRdb copy of this immuneACCESS table, which keeps in-frame sequences only. Checked studies attribute under half of the gap to unresolved V genes and leave the rest unexplained. Across this sample there are about 200,000 clones, with 89% seen only once. The ten largest clones represent 6.5% of the sample. Material for sequencing was peripheral blood. Receptor source: a man in his 60s who had recovered from COVID-19.

This clone was seen just once. The chain has TRBV3-1 (or the pseudogene TRBV3-2) and TRBJ1-4; D uncertain. Looked up from germline, CDR1 is LGHDT and CDR2 is YNNKEL (reference sequence). V gave up 3 bases and J gave up 8 bases, with 16 bases separating them. This CDR3 spans 15 amino acids. CDR3 bases: TGTGCCAGCAGCCACGGACGGGATCCAGGAGAAAAACTGTTTTTT. Residues: CASSHGRDPGEKLFF.

The J gene is TRBJ1-1, the V gene TRBV11-2, with no clear D. The CDR3 length is 15 residues. From germline, CDR1 is SGHAT and CDR2 FQNNGV. Deletions cut 5 bases from V and 4 bases from J, with 17 bases between. The CDR3 here is CASSPLSSLVTEAFF. CDR3 nucleotides: TGTGCCAGCAGCCCCTTAAGTAGCCTTGTCACTGAAGCTTTCTTT.

V and J are TRBV18 and TRBJ1-5; 10 nucleotides match TRBD1. This CDR3 is built from 16 residues. Germline V gives CDR1 KGHSH, CDR2 LQKENI. Trimming removed 6 bases from V and 4 bases from J; junction bases left unmatched: 9. The CDR3 coding sequence is TGTGCCAGCTCCCCTACCGGGACAGGGGCTAATCAGCCCCAGCATTTT. The encoded protein is CASSPTGTGANQPQHF.

This clone was counted between two and nine times. The chain employs TRBV7-3 and TRBJ1-1; D gene unclear. The CDR3 runs to 12 residues. The V gene's germline CDR1 is SGHTA and CDR2 FQGTGA. Trimming left V 4 bases short and J 4 bases short, with 7 bases between. CDR3 protein: CASSSTGTEAFF. The CDR3, as DNA: TGTGCCAGCAGCTCCACCGGCACTGAAGCTTTCTTT.

The rearrangement links TRBV5-4 to TRBJ2-3; 9 bases fit TRBD2. Trimming cost V 0 bases and J 5 bases; bases outside gene matches: 4. The CDR3 runs to 15 residues. The germline V gene encodes CDR1 SGHNT and CDR2 YYREEE (reference sequence). In DNA, the CDR3 is TGTGCCAGCAGCTTGGTAGGACTAGCGAGAGATACGCAGTATTTT. Its translation is CASSLVGLARDTQYF.

The chain has TRBV7-2 and TRBJ2-7; tentative D call: TRBD1 (6 bases). From germline, CDR1 is SGHTA and CDR2 FQGNSA. The CDR3 covers 14 residues. V lost 4 bases and J 11 bases, leaving 21 bases between the germline ends. CDR3 in DNA: TGTGCCAGCAGCTCACCCGGGACACATCCCCTGAAGTACTTC. It translates to CASSSPGTHPLKYF.

The chain employs TRBV7-2 and TRBJ2-1, with 8 bases aligning to TRBD2. The CDR3 is 15 amino acids. CDR1 and CDR2 (germline): SGHTA, FQGNSA. V lost 6 bases to trimming and J lost 9 bases; unmatched junction nucleotides: 13. The CDR3 loop is CASSPPGLGMGEQFF. CDR3 nucleotides: TGTGCCAGCAGTCCTCCGGGACTAGGGATGGGTGAGCAGTTCTTC.

The chain is built from TRBV28 and TRBJ1-1; D gene ambiguous. This CDR3 is built from 14 residues. Deletions cut 2 bases from V and 0 bases from J, with 7 bases between. Germline loops: CDR1 MDHEN, CDR2 SYDVKM. CDR3 protein: CASSLVALNTEAFF. As DNA, the CDR3 is TGTGCCAGCAGTTTAGTGGCCCTGAACACTGAAGCTTTCTTT.

V is TRBV19 and J is TRBJ1-2; a possible D gene is TRBD1 (6 bases). With 5 bases removed from V and 4 bases from J, the gap between germline ends came to 20 bases. The germline V gene has CDR1 LNHDA and CDR2 SQIVND (reference sequence). This CDR3 comprises 16 residues. The CDR3 protein is CASSDRDTLGVYGYTF. The CDR3 DNA reads as TGTGCCAGTAGTGACCGGGACACCTTGGGAGTCTATGGCTACACCTTC.

This clone was observed a single time. The rearrangement links TRBV19 to TRBJ2-3; tentatively, D is TRBD1 (5 bases). Germline lookup yields CDR1 LNHDA and CDR2 SQIVND (reference sequence). V was cut by 0 bases and J by 3 bases, with 13 bases left in between. CDR3 length: 16 amino acids. The CDR3: CASSIDGRGSTDTQYF. CDR3 sequence (DNA): TGTGCCAGTAGTATAGATGGAAGGGGAAGTACAGATACGCAGTATTTT. The entire variable domain, with the rest obtained from reference TRBV19 and TRBJ2-3, is as follows: DGGITQSPKYLFRKEGQNVTLSCEQNLNHDAMYWYRQDPGQGLRLIYYSQIVNDFQKGDIAEGYSVSREKKESFPLTVTSAQKNPTAFYLCASSIDGRGSTDTQYFGPGTRLTVL.

The rearrangement joins TRBV10-3 to TRBJ1-5; D is unclear. V dropped 4 bases and J dropped 6 bases, with 7 bases sitting between them. This CDR3 has 12 amino acids. The germline gives CDR1 ENHRY, CDR2 SYGVKD. CDR3 sequence reads: CAISGGGQPQHF. The CDR3 DNA reads as TGTGCCATCAGTGGTGGAGGTCAGCCCCAGCATTTT.

CDR3 in DNA: TGTGCCAGCAGCGAGGAGGCCCGCTATGGCTACACCTTC. Translating it yields CASSEEARYGYTF. The rearrangement links TRBV5-5 to TRBJ1-2; D is undetermined. Deletions cut 4 bases from V and 4 bases from J, with 11 bases between. Germline V gene lookup returns CDR1 SGHKS and CDR2 YYEKEE (reference sequence). This CDR3 region has 13 residues.

The chain recombines TRBV24-1 with TRBJ1-3; D may be TRBD1 (6 bases). With 4 bases removed from V and 0 bases from J, the gap between germline ends came to 18 bases. The CDR3 totals 18 residues. Germline CDR1 reads KGHDR; CDR2 reads SFDVKD. The DNA for the CDR3 is TGTGCCACCAGTGACCCAGGACAGTTCGATGACTCTGGAAACACCATATATTTT. Amino acids: CATSDPGQFDDSGNTIYF.

This clone was seen once. V and J are TRBV5-4 and TRBJ2-7; 10 bases are shared with TRBD2. The CDR3 runs to 17 residues. Germline CDR1 is SGHNT and CDR2 is YYREEE (reference sequence). Trimming took 0 bases from V and 3 from J; bases not matched to a gene: 9. For the CDR3, the DNA is TGTGCCAGCAGCTTGGTAAGGACTAGCGGCGGAATCTACGAGCAGTACTTC. It yields the protein CASSLVRTSGGIYEQYF.

The chain couples TRBV19 to TRBJ2-7; D may be TRBD1 (6 bases). Trimming removed 3 bases from V and 1 base from J, with 13 bases in between. The CDR3 consists of 15 residues. CDR1 is LNHDA and CDR2 is SQIVND in the germline V gene (reference sequence). CDR3 sequence (DNA): TGTGCCAGTAGTATTAGGCAGGGGCCTTCCTACGAGCAGTACTTC. Translated, it gives CASSIRQGPSYEQYF.

Turning to this clone: The germline gene is not matched at one end of the junction; a read error may be the cause. The chain joins TRBV18 to TRBJ2-1, with 12 bases lining up with TRBD2. CDR1 and CDR2 (germline): KGHSH, LQKENI. CDR3 length equals 18 residues. The chain's CDR3 is CASSPLALGLAGYNEQFF. The CDR3, as DNA: TGTGCCAGCTCCCCACTAGCCCTAGGACTAGCGGGGTACAATGAGCAGTTCTTC.

The rearrangement links TRBV9 to TRBJ1-4; TRBD1 matches at 12 bases. The CDR3 spans 14 residues. Looked up from germline, CDR1 is SGDLS and CDR2 is YYNGEE. Unmatched junction bases numbered 5, after V lost 6 bases and J lost 8 bases. The DNA for the CDR3 is TGTGCCAGCAAGTCCGGGACAGGGGGCGAAAAACTGTTTTTT. Its protein product is CASKSGTGGEKLFF.

V gene TRBV2 combines with J gene TRBJ2-7; possibly TRBD1 for D (5 bases). The CDR3 is made up of 17 amino acids. The germline gives CDR1 SNHLY, CDR2 FYNNEI. Trimming removed 4 bases at V and 2 bases at J, with 21 bases between. In DNA form, the CDR3 reads TGTGCCAGCAGTGGAACAGGTTGGACCCTAGGACCCTACGAGCAGTACTTC. The encoded protein is CASSGTGWTLGPYEQYF.

Worth noting for this clone: An end of the junction does not agree with germline; a read error may underlie this. The chain couples TRBV7-7 to TRBJ1-1; weak D call: TRBD1 (5 bases). The CDR3 runs 13 residues. The germline gives CDR1 SSHAT, CDR2 FNYEAQ (reference sequence). DNA of the CDR3: TGTGCTAGCAGCCGGGACTTCAACACTGAAGCTTTCTTT. Encoded protein: CASSRDFNTEAFF.

The chain uses TRBV7-9 and TRBJ1-5; 7 nucleotides agree with TRBD1. CDR1 and CDR2 (germline): SEHNR, FQNEAQ (reference sequence). CDR3 length equals 16 residues. Unmatched junction bases numbered 4, after V lost 1 base and J lost 1 base. CDR3 sequence reads: CASSLGGRGSNQPQHF. The CDR3 bases are TGTGCCAGCAGCTTAGGAGGCAGGGGGAGCAATCAGCCCCAGCATTTT. The full variable domain, in which reference TRBV7-9 and TRBJ1-5 provide the parts outside the CDR3, is DTGVSQNPRHKITKRGQNVTFRCDPISEHNRLYWYRQTLGQGPEFLTYFQNEAQLEKSRLLSDRFSAERPKGSFSTLEIQRTEQGDSAMYLCASSLGGRGSNQPQHFGDGTRLSIL.

V and J are TRBV3-1 (or the pseudogene TRBV3-2) and TRBJ1-6; D is uncertain. Trimming took 1 base from V and 8 from J, leaving 15 bases between them. Per germline, CDR1 LGHDT and CDR2 YNNKEL (reference sequence). The CDR3 sequence is 16 residues long. The CDR3 coding sequence is TGTGCCAGCAGCCAAGTTGAGGTCCCATACCATTCACCCCTCCACTTT. It is translated as CASSQVEVPYHSPLHF.

The CDR3 bases are TGCGCCAGCAGCGGTCAGCCGACAGGGCCGTATGGCTACACCTTC. Its protein product is CASSGQPTGPYGYTF. This sequence joins TRBV5-1 and TRBJ1-2, with 7 bases fitting TRBD1. The J segment lost 5 bases and the V segment lost 4 bases, leaving 11 bases of the junction unmatched. The CDR3 contains 15 residues. Germline CDR1 and CDR2: SGHRS and YFSETQ.

The chain links TRBV5-6 to TRBJ2-5; D unclear. Deletions cut 2 bases from V and 2 bases from J, with 10 bases between. The length of the CDR3 is 14 residues. Germline V CDR1 and CDR2: SGHDT, YYEEEE. CDR3 sequence (DNA): TGTGCCAGCAGCTTCGGTCCCGCGCAAGAGACCCAGTACTTC. Protein sequence: CASSFGPAQETQYF.

V usage is TRBV5-1 and J usage is TRBJ2-1, with 10 positions matching TRBD2. Germline values: CDR1 SGHRS, CDR2 YFSETQ. The CDR3 loop spans 15 amino acids. Trimming cost V 1 base and J 2 bases; bases outside gene matches: 0. As DNA, the CDR3 is TGCGCCAGCAGCTTGCTAGCGGGGGCCTACAATGAGCAGTTCTTC. Residues: CASSLLAGAYNEQFF.

This clone is a singleton in its sample. The V and J genes are TRBV4-2 and TRBJ2-1; TRBD2 agrees at 11 bases. Looked up from germline, CDR1 is LGHNA and CDR2 is YNFKEQ. This CDR3 comprises 15 residues. Losses at the gene ends were 2 bases for V and 13 bases for J; bases not matched to a gene: 10. Written as DNA, the CDR3 is TGTGCCAGCAGCCAACCTGGACTAGCGGGCCTGGGTCAGTTCTTC. Translated: CASSQPGLAGLGQFF.

The rearrangement uses TRBV11-3 and TRBJ2-3, with TRBD1 matching over 8 bases. Germline CDR1 SGHNT, CDR2 YENEEA. Losses at the gene ends were 5 bases for V and 0 bases for J; bases not matched to a gene: 4. The CDR3 extends over 15 amino acids. CDR3 DNA sequence: TGTGCCAGCAGCGCTCGACAGGGGAGCACAGATACGCAGTATTTT. Translated: CASSARQGSTDTQYF.

V is TRBV7-9 and J is TRBJ2-7; D unresolved. The CDR3 runs to 12 residues. Trimming removed 6 bases from V and 2 bases from J, with 8 bases in between. Germline CDR1 reads SEHNR; CDR2 reads FQNEAQ (reference sequence). The CDR3 DNA follows: TGTGCCAGCAGTCTCGACACCTACGAGCAGTACTTC. Translating it yields CASSLDTYEQYF. Full variable domain (remainder filled in from reference TRBV7-9 and TRBJ2-7): DTGVSQNPRHKITKRGQNVTFRCDPISEHNRLYWYRQTLGQGPEFLTYFQNEAQLEKSRLLSDRFSAERPKGSFSTLEIQRTEQGDSAMYLCASSLDTYEQYFGPGTRLTVT.

The CDR3, as DNA: TGTGCCAGCAGCTTAGTCGCAAGTCTCGGCTATGGCTACACCTTC. Amino acids: CASSLVASLGYGYTF. V gene TRBV11-2 combines with J gene TRBJ1-2, with D uncertain. Trimming removed 1 base from V and 4 bases from J, with 13 bases in between. Germline CDR1 SGHAT, CDR2 FQNNGV. This CDR3 comprises 15 residues.

The chain uses TRBV7-7 and TRBJ2-2; 9 bases are shared with TRBD2. The length of the CDR3 is 16 residues. The germline gives CDR1 SSHAT, CDR2 FNYEAQ (reference sequence). V dropped 2 bases and J dropped 1; count of bases not matched to a gene: 2. In DNA form, the CDR3 reads TGTGCCAGCAGCTTACTAGCGGGGCTGAACACCGGGGAGCTGTTTTTT. Residues: CASSLLAGLNTGELFF.

The V gene is TRBV18, the J gene TRBJ1-3; unclear D gene. Germline values: CDR1 KGHSH, CDR2 LQKENI. This CDR3 region has 14 residues. Trimming took off 4 bases at V and 4 bases at J, with 11 bases between the two ends. Here the CDR3 reads CASSREGYGNTIYF. CDR3 nucleotide sequence: TGTGCCAGCTCACGAGAGGGTTACGGAAACACCATATATTTT. The entire variable domain, with the rest obtained from reference TRBV18 and TRBJ1-3, is as follows: NAGVMQNPRHLVRRRGQEARLRCSPMKGHSHVYWYRQLPEEGLKFMVYLQKENIIDESGMPKERFSAEFPKEGPSILRIQQVVRGDSAAYFCASSREGYGNTIYFGEGSWLTVV.